The rows below give T cell receptor beta chains drawn from one sample of a study of T cell responses to AZD1222 COVID-19 vaccine. The repertoire was sequenced with immunoSEQ multiplex PCR; TCRdb's copy has only in-frame clones and lacks some. The data hold over 85,000 clones, with around 81% observed a single time. Sequences were derived from peripheral blood, sampled on day 0 of AZD1222 vaccination. These receptor sequences come from an adult in good health. Both conserved end residues are part of each CDR3. The order of the fields is D gene, V gene, J gene, CDR3 protein. D genes are given only for firm matches.

TRBD1,TRBV9,TRBJ1-2,CASSARQGRKDGYTF
.,TRBV20-1,TRBJ2-5,CSASVNSQETQYF
TRBD1,TRBV11-1,TRBJ1-1,CASSWLDRGLTEAFF
.,TRBV11-2,TRBJ1-3,CASTLTGNGGNTIYF
.,TRBV27,TRBJ1-2,CASSLNQGRDGYTF
TRBD1,TRBV2,TRBJ2-7,CASSRTGVYEQYF
.,TRBV12-3/TRBV12-4,TRBJ2-3,CASSLDRADTQYF
TRBD2,TRBV19,TRBJ2-5,CASSGSGVPQETQYF
TRBD1,TRBV7-2,TRBJ2-3,CASSLRTGASTDTQYF
.,TRBV6-5,TRBJ2-7,CASSSLAYEQYF
.,TRBV2,TRBJ2-1,CASRPDLSNEQFF
.,TRBV2,TRBJ1-3,CASSGGGSGNTIYF
.,TRBV12-3/TRBV12-4,TRBJ1-2,CASSKVFSGYTF
.,TRBV27,TRBJ2-3,CASKPRRAVETDTQYF
.,TRBV19,TRBJ1-1,CASSIQGGGTEAFF
.,TRBV9,TRBJ1-3,CASSESVSGNTIYF
.,TRBV11-2,TRBJ2-7,CASRIGVGLGSYEQYF
TRBD1,TRBV19,TRBJ1-2,CASTPGQGAVGYTF
.,TRBV28,TRBJ1-1,CASSFMWGRPGINTEAFF
TRBD1,TRBV19,TRBJ1-5,CASSIGQGGGQPQHF
TRBD1,TRBV6-2/TRBV6-3,TRBJ2-5,CASSIGTGLETQYF
.,TRBV5-8,TRBJ1-2,CASSLPGRSVYGYTF
.,TRBV27,TRBJ1-2,CASSLRNTNYGYTF
.,TRBV30,TRBJ1-1,CAWGRGPGRFEAFF
.,TRBV19,TRBJ2-2,CASSRIAVEITGELFF
.,TRBV7-9,TRBJ1-1,CASRPPGTSGPNTEAFF
TRBD2,TRBV27,TRBJ2-5,CASSLLSGGGQETQYF
.,TRBV18,TRBJ1-2,CASSPQGDDYGYTF
TRBD2,TRBV7-8,TRBJ2-3,CASSLRTSATDTQYF
.,TRBV7-2,TRBJ1-4,CASSSRQRATNEKLFF
.,TRBV6-1,TRBJ1-6,CASSEAGRGSPLHF
TRBD1,TRBV7-2,TRBJ1-2,CASSPSPGQANYGYTF
.,TRBV2,TRBJ2-3,CASSGTSTDTQYF
.,TRBV5-6,TRBJ1-5,CASSLYPGISNQPQHF
TRBD1,TRBV5-1,TRBJ1-5,CASSTTGASNQPQHF
.,TRBV7-8,TRBJ2-1,CASSLGRPVHEQFF
.,TRBV7-9,TRBJ1-2,CAIPRGGRNYGYTF
.,TRBV10-3,TRBJ1-2,CAISPSSSRYGYTF
.,TRBV28,TRBJ2-2,CASSTAGLGGELFF
TRBD1,TRBV25-1,TRBJ2-6,CASSELGQGATGANVLTF
TRBD1,TRBV27,TRBJ2-7,CASSFGTGDEQYF
TRBD2,TRBV27,TRBJ2-2,CASSFPTSGNVGELFF
.,TRBV20-1,TRBJ1-1,CSASRDTEAFF
.,TRBV20-1,TRBJ2-1,CSASGPGGALSEQFF
.,TRBV10-3,TRBJ2-7,CAIMRGGSYEQYF